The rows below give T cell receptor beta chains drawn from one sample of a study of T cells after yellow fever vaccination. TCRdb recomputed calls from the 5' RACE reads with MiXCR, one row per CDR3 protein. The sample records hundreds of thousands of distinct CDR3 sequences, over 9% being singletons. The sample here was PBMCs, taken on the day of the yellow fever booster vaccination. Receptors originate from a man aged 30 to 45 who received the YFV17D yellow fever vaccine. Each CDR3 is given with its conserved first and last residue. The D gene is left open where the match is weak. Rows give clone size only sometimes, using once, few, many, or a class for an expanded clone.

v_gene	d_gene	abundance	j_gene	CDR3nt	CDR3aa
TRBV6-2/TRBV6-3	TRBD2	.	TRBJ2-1	TGTGCCAGCATGGCGGCTAGCGGGAGGTACCAGCTGTTCTTC	CASMAASGRYQLFF
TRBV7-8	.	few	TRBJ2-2	TGTGCCAGCAGCTTACTCGACACCGGGGAGCTGTTTTTT	CASSLLDTGELFF
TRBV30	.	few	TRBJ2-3	TGTGCCTGGACCCCGTCCTCAGATACGCAGTATTTT	CAWTPSSDTQYF
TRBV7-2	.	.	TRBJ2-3	TGTGCCAGCAGATTAGGGGGTCTTCCCTCAGATACGCAGTATTTT	CASRLGGLPSDTQYF
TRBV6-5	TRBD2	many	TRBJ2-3	TGTGCCAGCAGTTTTAGCGGGAGAGGAACAGATACGCAGTATTTT	CASSFSGRGTDTQYF
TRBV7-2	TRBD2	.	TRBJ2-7	TGTGCCAGCAGCTCCATACTAGCGGGAACCTACGAGCAGTACTTC	CASSSILAGTYEQYF
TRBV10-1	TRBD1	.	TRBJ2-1	TGCGCCAGCAGTGATGGGACAGGGGGCAATGAGCAGTTCTTC	CASSDGTGGNEQFF
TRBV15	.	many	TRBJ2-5	TGTGCCACCAGCAGAAGACTAGACCAGACCCAGTACTTC	CATSRRLDQTQYF
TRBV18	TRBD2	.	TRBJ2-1	TGTGCCAGCTCACCACCTCTAGCGGGAGGTGAGCAGTTCTTC	CASSPPLAGGEQFF
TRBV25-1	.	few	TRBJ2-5	TGTGCCAGCGCGCAACCAGGTGATTTGGAGACCCAGTACTTC	CASAQPGDLETQYF
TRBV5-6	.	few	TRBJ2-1	TGTGCCAGCAGCCGAGCGAGGACTCTCGGGTCAGGCTTC	CASSRARTLGSGF
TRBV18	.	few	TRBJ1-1	TGTGCCAGCTCACCGGGCAGCCCCGAAGCTTTCTTT	CASSPGSPEAFF
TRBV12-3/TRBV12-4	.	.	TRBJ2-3	TGTGCCAGCAGTTTAGCGGGAACGGTGACAGATACGCAGTATTTT	CASSLAGTVTDTQYF
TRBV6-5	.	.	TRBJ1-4	TGTGCCAGCAGTTACGCAACGGAATATGAAAAACTGTTTTTT	CASSYATEYEKLFF
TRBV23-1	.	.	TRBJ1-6	TGCGCCAGCGGCGTACTAAGCTTTCCCGGGACGGACAATTCACCCCTCCACTTT	CASGVLSFPGTDNSPLHF
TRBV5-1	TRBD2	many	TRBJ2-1	TGTGCCAGCAGTTTACTAGCGGGAGACTACAATGAGCAGTTCTTC	CASSLLAGDYNEQFF
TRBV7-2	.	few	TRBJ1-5	TGTGCCAGCAGGGCAACGGACGGGTATAATCAGCCCCAGCATTTT	CASRATDGYNQPQHF
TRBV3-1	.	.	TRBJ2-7	TGTGCCAGCAGCCAAGGACCGTCGAGCTCCTACGAGCAGTACTTC	CASSQGPSSSYEQYF
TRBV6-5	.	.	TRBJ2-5	TGTGCCAGCAGTTACCAGCGATCCCGGGAGACCCAGTACTTC	CASSYQRSRETQYF
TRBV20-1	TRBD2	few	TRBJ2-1	TGCAGTGCCGGGGGGTGGGGGAGCACCTATGAGCAGTTCTTC	CSAGGWGSTYEQFF
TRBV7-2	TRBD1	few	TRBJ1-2	TGTGCCAGCAGCGGACGAACAGGGGTGAACTATGGCTACACCTTC	CASSGRTGVNYGYTF
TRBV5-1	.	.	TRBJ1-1	TGCGCCAGCAGCTTGACAGACAGACCCCAAACTGAAGCTTTCTTT	CASSLTDRPQTEAFF
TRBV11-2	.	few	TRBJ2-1	TGTGCCAGCAGCTCTTTAATGAGCTCCTACAATGAGCAGTTCTTC	CASSSLMSSYNEQFF
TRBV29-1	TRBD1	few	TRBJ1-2	TGCAGCTGCTCCGGGACAGGTTCCGATGGCTACACCTTC	CSCSGTGSDGYTF
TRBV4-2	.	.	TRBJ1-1	TGTGCCAGCCAGGAATCATGGGGCCCGAACACTGAAGCTTTCTTT	CASQESWGPNTEAFF
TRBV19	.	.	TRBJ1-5	TGTGCCAGTAAGGCCGGGACATCCGATCAGCCCCAGCATTTT	CASKAGTSDQPQHF
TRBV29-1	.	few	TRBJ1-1	TGCAGCGTTGACACCCCCAGGAAAACTGAAGCTTTCTTT	CSVDTPRKTEAFF
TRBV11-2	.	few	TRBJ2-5	TGTGCCAGCAGCTCCCGGACACACCTACGGAGGGAGACCCAGTACTTC	CASSSRTHLRRETQYF
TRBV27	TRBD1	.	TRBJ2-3	TGTGCCAGCGGGACAGCAAGGACCTACGGGGATACGCAGTATTTT	CASGTARTYGDTQYF
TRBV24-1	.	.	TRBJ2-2	TGTGCCACCAGTGGCGGGGTACGATTCGATACCGGGGAGCTGTTTTTT	CATSGGVRFDTGELFF
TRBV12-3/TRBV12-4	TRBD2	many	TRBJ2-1	TGTGCCAGCAGTCCCGGGGGGTTCGGCCGAAGCGAGCAGTTCTTC	CASSPGGFGRSEQFF
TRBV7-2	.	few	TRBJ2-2	TGTGCCAGCAGCTTAAACAGGGCGAACACCGGGGAGCTGTTTTTT	CASSLNRANTGELFF
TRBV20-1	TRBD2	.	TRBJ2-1	TGCAGTGCTAGCGGGACTAGCGGGAAGGTATCGCATGAGCAGTTCTTC	CSASGTSGKVSHEQFF
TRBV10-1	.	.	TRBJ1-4	TGCGCCAGCAGGAGCGGACGGAGTAATGAAAAACTGTTTTTT	CASRSGRSNEKLFF
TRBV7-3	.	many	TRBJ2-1	TGTGCCAGCAGCCTCGGGTCTAGTCGGGGCAATGAGCAGTTCTTC	CASSLGSSRGNEQFF
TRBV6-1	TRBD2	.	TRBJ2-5	TGTGCCAGCAGTACCCGGGGGACTAGCGGGGCCGAAGAGACCCAGTACTTC	CASSTRGTSGAEETQYF
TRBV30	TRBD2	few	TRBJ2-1	TGTGCCTGGAGTGTCCGCCGATCCCTAGCGGGAGGCCCGAGCTCCTACAATGAGCAGTTCTTC	CAWSVRRSLAGGPSSYNEQFF